This T cell receptor beta chain is from a study of blood T cell repertoires in COVID-19. Turning to the study itself: Donors in the United States, Italy and Spain gave samples during acute or convalescent COVID-19. Sample material is recorded as cDNA or gDNA derived from T cells, B-cell-depleted T cells, or PBMCs.

Per the authors' pipeline: Estimated nucleated cell counts came from reference gene primer amplification. Repertoires were generated with immunoSEQ multiplex PCR, while TCRdb's copy carries only in-frame clones and drops some. D and trimming were read from the DNA, whereas the V and J calls and clone size are those reported in that table. The table includes some 270,000 clones, 75% to 90% detected once. The germline gives CDR1 SGHAT, CDR2 FQDESV (reference sequence). The CDR3 runs to 15 residues. The germline V and J ends were trimmed by 4 bases and 1 base, with 13 bases remaining between them. Participants' reported clinical history set cohort assignment.

This chain uses TRBV11-1 with TRBJ1-2, with a tentative D call TRBD1 (5 bases). Sequencing was carried out using PBMCs or T cells enriched from blood (not recorded which). The receptor was derived from a woman in her thirties or forties who had recovered from COVID-19. The CDR3 DNA reads as TGTGCCAGCAGCTCCCCCCAGCAGGGTAACTATGGCTACACCTTC. This codes for CASSSPQQGNYGYTF.